This T cell receptor (beta chain) was captured by sequencing in a study of cytomegalovirus exposure and HLA in healthy donors. General observations from the study: The TCR clusters that emerged in the first cohort tended, a later analysis found, to co-occur in the 120 or so validation repertoires. Listed as cytomegalovirus-associated were 150 to 200 TCR beta chains.

Produced via immunoSEQ multiplex PCR; TCRdb's table is partial and in-frame only. The sample has 150,000 to 200,000 clones; about 80% are singletons. Worth noting for this clone: Its specificity is unknown.

Looked up from germline, CDR1 is SGHTA and CDR2 is FQGNSA. The CDR3 is 15 amino acids. Germline trimming cut 4 bases from V and 4 bases from J; bases unmatched to any gene: 9. The sequence derives from a man aged 18 to 30 in good health and CMV-seropositive. Sequencing input: PBMCs. V is TRBV7-2 and J is TRBJ2-7; 8 bases are shared with TRBD1. CDR3 in DNA: TGTGCCAGCAGCTCAAACCGGGACAGGTTATACGAGCAGTACTTC. It yields the protein CASSSNRDRLYEQYF.